The 22 T cell receptor beta chains below were found in one sample sequenced in a study of T cell changes during pregnancy in multiple sclerosis. TCRdb's table, derived via immunoSEQ multiplex PCR, lists solely in-frame clones and lacks some. The table lists 25,000 to 30,000 clones, roughly nine tenths of them singletons. The sample consisted of CD4+ T cells from peripheral blood mononuclear cells, taken in the second trimester of pregnancy. Every receptor here comes from a female donor with multiple sclerosis, enrolled in a pregnancy study.

This rearrangement joins TRBV10-2 to TRBJ1-3; D gene ambiguous. The CDR3 runs to 14 residues. V was clipped by 7 bases and J by 4 bases, with 14 bases between them. In germline, CDR1 is WSHSY, CDR2 SAAADI. The CDR3 nucleotides read TGCGCCAGCAATTCCCCTTCCTCCGGAAACACCATATATTTT. Its protein is CASNSPSSGNTIYF.

The chain combines TRBV30 with TRBJ1-4; 9 positions agree with TRBD1. The CDR3 is 12 amino acids. The V gene end was trimmed by 3 bases and the J gene end by 14 bases; junction bases not matched to a gene: 7. The germline V gene has CDR1 GTSNPN and CDR2 SVGIG (reference sequence). The CDR3 DNA follows: TGTGCCTGGAGGGACAGGGGTGGCCGGCTGTTTTTT. Protein sequence: CAWRDRGGRLFF.

The chain links TRBV29-1 to TRBJ1-2; no definite D call. Germline V gene sequence: CDR1 SQVTM, CDR2 ANQGSEA. The CDR3 sequence is 11 residues long. The V end lost 3 bases, the J end lost 7 bases, and 9 bases lay between the germline ends. The CDR3 coding sequence is TGCAGCGTTGAGGAGCGGGGTGGCTACACCTTC. The encoded protein is CSVEERGGYTF.

The V and J genes are TRBV7-9 and TRBJ2-1; 7 nucleotides line up with TRBD2. Unmatched junction bases numbered 4, after V lost 5 bases and J lost 3 bases. Germline V gene lookup returns CDR1 SEHNR and CDR2 FQNEAQ (reference sequence). The CDR3 is made up of 14 amino acids. CDR3 DNA sequence: TGTGCCAGCAGCCCAGGACTAGACTACAATGAGCAGTTCTTC. Translated, it gives CASSPGLDYNEQFF.

J is TRBJ1-5 and V is TRBV10-2; 7 bases line up with TRBD1. The CDR3 consists of 14 residues. Germline V gene lookup returns CDR1 WSHSY and CDR2 SAAADI. V shed 6 bases and J 5 bases; nucleotides not matched to a gene: 7. The CDR3 DNA sequence: TGCGCCAGCAGCCCGGGACAGAGAGATCAGCCCCAGCATTTT. This translates into CASSPGQRDQPQHF.

The V call is TRBV28, the J call TRBJ1-1, with 7 bases identical to TRBD1. Germline V gives CDR1 MDHEN, CDR2 SYDVKM. CDR3 length: 12 amino acids. The V segment lost 6 bases and the J segment 11 bases; nucleotides outside the gene matches: 9. The CDR3 reads CASSRQGEDAFF. CDR3 nucleotide sequence: TGTGCCAGCAGCCGACAGGGAGAGGATGCTTTCTTT. The whole variable domain, remainder taken from reference TRBV28 and TRBJ1-1, is DVKVTQSSRYLVKRTGEKVFLECVQDMDHENMFWYRQDPGLGLRLIYFSYDVKMKEKGDIPEGYSVSREKKERFSLILESASTNQTSMYLCASSRQGEDAFFGQGTRLTVV.

The V gene is TRBV4-1, the J gene TRBJ2-5; 7 bases are shared with TRBD2. Germline-derived CDR1 and CDR2 are MGHRA and YSYEKL. The CDR3 is 14 residues long. With V trimmed by 4 bases and J by 1 base, 3 bases remained unmatched. CDR3 nucleotides: TGCGCCAGCAGCCCCCGGGGGGTCCAAGAGACCCAGTACTTC. Protein: CASSPRGVQETQYF.

The CDR3 DNA follows: TGTGCCAGCAGTTCCGGGACTTCGGACGAGACCCAGTACTTC. It codes for CASSSGTSDETQYF. V gene TRBV28 combines with J gene TRBJ2-5; D is perhaps TRBD2 (6 bases). CDR3 size: 14 residues. V was clipped by 4 bases and J by 5 bases, with 14 bases between them. Germline CDR1 MDHEN, CDR2 SYDVKM.

DNA for the CDR3: TGCGCCAGCAGCTCCGGGACAGGGGATACCTACGAGCAGTACTTC. Protein product: CASSSGTGDTYEQYF. V is TRBV5-1 and J is TRBJ2-7; 10 bases fit TRBD1. The CDR3 is 15 residues long. V shed 3 bases, J shed 2 bases, and the junction held 5 bases outside the gene matches. The V gene's germline CDR1 is SGHRS and CDR2 YFSETQ.

The V and J genes are TRBV9 and TRBJ2-1, with 7 bases fitting TRBD2. The germline V gene has CDR1 SGDLS and CDR2 YYNGEE. CDR3 length equals 15 residues. V was clipped by 3 bases and J by 4 bases; unmatched bases: 7. The CDR3 DNA reads as TGTGCCAGCAGCGAGGGCCCAGCGGGGTACAATGAGCAGTTCTTC. It encodes CASSEGPAGYNEQFF.

The chain uses TRBV19 and TRBJ1-5, with a tentative D call TRBD1 (6 bases). Trimming stripped 4 bases from V and 4 bases from J, with 11 bases between. The CDR3 sequence is 14 residues long. Germline V gene sequence: CDR1 LNHDA, CDR2 SQIVND (reference sequence). The CDR3 DNA is TGTGCCAGTAGTAAGGGTCAGGGGAATCAGCCCCAGCATTTT. It translates to CASSKGQGNQPQHF.

The CDR3 loop reads CASSLGQGAEKLFF. CDR3 DNA: TGTGCCAGCAGCCTTGGACAGGGGGCTGAAAAACTGTTTTTT. The chain joins TRBV11-1 to TRBJ1-4; 11 bases match TRBD1. Trimming took 5 bases from V and 7 from J; bases not matched to a gene: 3. The CDR3 covers 14 residues. The germline V gene has CDR1 SGHAT and CDR2 FQDESV (reference sequence).

The V and J genes are TRBV6-6 and TRBJ1-2; D is possibly TRBD1 (5 bases). V lost 7 bases and J lost 7, with 19 bases in between. There are 14 residues in the CDR3. Germline V lookup: CDR1 MNHNY, CDR2 SVGAGI (reference sequence). CDR3 nucleotide sequence: TGTGCCAGCAATCCCTCGGGGGGGGTGCGTGGCTACACCTTC. Its protein is CASNPSGGVRGYTF.

This chain links TRBV29-1 with TRBJ1-1; no definite D call. Germline V gives CDR1 SQVTM, CDR2 ANQGSEA. Trimming took 7 bases from V and 4 from J, leaving 10 bases between them. The CDR3 is 11 amino acids. CDR3: CSALRVTEAFF. Here the CDR3 DNA reads TGCAGCGCTCTAAGAGTCACTGAAGCTTTCTTT.

The V call is TRBV6-1, the J call TRBJ1-1; 9 bases map to TRBD1. V lost 3 bases to trimming and J lost 4 bases; unmatched junction nucleotides: 6. CDR1 and CDR2 from the germline V gene are MNHNS and SASEGT. The CDR3 runs 15 residues. CDR3 amino acids: CASSENRGLVTEAFF. In DNA form, the CDR3 reads TGTGCCAGCAGTGAGAACAGGGGGCTGGTCACTGAAGCTTTCTTT.

The gene calls are TRBV7-9 and TRBJ1-2, with TRBD1 as a possible D gene (5 bases). The CDR3 consists of 14 residues. Trimming removed 5 bases from V and 8 bases from J, with 18 bases in between. The V gene's germline CDR1 is SEHNR and CDR2 FQNEAQ (reference sequence). CDR3 coding DNA: TGTGCCAGCAGCCTGGGACTAACTTCGGGGGGCTACACCTTC. Protein sequence: CASSLGLTSGGYTF.

The chain employs TRBV28 and TRBJ1-2, with TRBD1 identical over 8 bases. The V and J ends lost 5 bases and 1 base, in that order; junction bases with no gene match: 6. The length of the CDR3 is 15 residues. Germline loops: CDR1 MDHEN, CDR2 SYDVKM. The DNA of the CDR3 is TGTGCCAGCAGTACAACAGGGGGAGGTAACTATGGCTACACCTTC. Encoded protein: CASSTTGGGNYGYTF.

V gene TRBV30 combines with J gene TRBJ1-5, with TRBD1 matching over 8 bases. J gave up 9 bases and V 5 bases, and 6 bases lay outside the gene matches. This CDR3 is 12 amino acids long. CDR1 is GTSNPN and CDR2 is SVGIG in the germline V gene (reference sequence). CDR3 amino acids: CAWDRGQGPQHF. The CDR3 DNA follows: TGTGCCTGGGACAGGGGCCAAGGGCCCCAGCATTTT. Full variable domain (outside the CDR3, taken from reference TRBV30 and TRBJ1-5): SQTIHQWPATLVQPVGSPLSLECTVEGTSNPNLYWYRQAAGRGLQLLFYSVGIGQISSEVPQNLSASRPQDRQFILSSKKLLLSDSGFYLCAWDRGQGPQHFGDGTRLSIL.

The CDR3 DNA is TGTGCCAGCAGCTTAAACCCCACGGACAGGGGGCCTGGAAACACCATATATTTT. Its protein is CASSLNPTDRGPGNTIYF. The chain combines TRBV11-3 with TRBJ1-3; 11 bases are shared with TRBD1. Germline V gene sequence: CDR1 SGHNT, CDR2 YENEEA. This CDR3 contains 18 residues. V trimming: 2 bases; J trimming: 2 bases; junction bases outside the gene matches: 8.

The V gene is TRBV15, the J gene TRBJ1-2; TRBD1 might be the D (5 bases). The CDR3 length is 13 residues. V dropped 2 bases and J dropped 7 bases, with 11 bases sitting between them. Germline V gene sequence: CDR1 LNHNV, CDR2 YYDKDF (reference sequence). The CDR3 sequence: CATSRRGVGGYTF. The CDR3 region has the DNA TGTGCCACCAGCAGAAGGGGTGTTGGTGGCTACACCTTC.

This sequence joins TRBV7-9 and TRBJ1-5; D not certain. Between the trimmed V and J ends, which lost 5 bases and 7 bases, there was a span of 15 bases. Germline V gene data show CDR1 as SEHNR and CDR2 as FQNEAQ (reference sequence). The CDR3 is made up of 14 amino acids. This CDR3 reads CASSPYADNQPQHF. CDR3 coding DNA: TGTGCCAGCAGCCCCTACGCAGACAACCAGCCCCAGCATTTT.

V gene TRBV12-5 combines with J gene TRBJ1-1; 7 nucleotides align to TRBD1. V lost 6 bases and J lost 4; bases outside the gene matches: 5. Germline CDR1 LGHNT, CDR2 FRNRAP. CDR3 length equals 13 residues. CDR3 in amino acids: CASGDREATEAFF. The CDR3 bases are TGTGCTAGTGGCGACAGGGAAGCCACTGAAGCTTTCTTT. The variable domain in full, with the rest retrieved from reference TRBV12-5 and TRBJ1-1, is DARVTQTPRHKVTEMGQEVTMRCQPILGHNTVFWYRQTMMQGLELLAYFRNRAPLDDSGMPKDRFSAEMPDATLATLKIQPSEPRDSAVYFCASGDREATEAFFGQGTRLTVV.